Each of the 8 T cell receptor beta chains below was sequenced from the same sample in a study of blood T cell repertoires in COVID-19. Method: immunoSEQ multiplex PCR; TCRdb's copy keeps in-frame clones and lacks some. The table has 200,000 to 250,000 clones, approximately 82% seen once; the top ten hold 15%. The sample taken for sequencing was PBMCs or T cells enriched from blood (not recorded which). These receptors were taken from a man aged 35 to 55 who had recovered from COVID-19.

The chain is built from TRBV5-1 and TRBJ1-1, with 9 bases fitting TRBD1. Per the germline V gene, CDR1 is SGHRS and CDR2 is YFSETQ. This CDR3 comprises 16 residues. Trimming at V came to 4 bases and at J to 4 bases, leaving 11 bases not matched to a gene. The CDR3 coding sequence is TGCGCCAGCAGCCTTGGGGACAGGGCGGTTGGCACTGAAGCTTTCTTT. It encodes CASSLGDRAVGTEAFF.

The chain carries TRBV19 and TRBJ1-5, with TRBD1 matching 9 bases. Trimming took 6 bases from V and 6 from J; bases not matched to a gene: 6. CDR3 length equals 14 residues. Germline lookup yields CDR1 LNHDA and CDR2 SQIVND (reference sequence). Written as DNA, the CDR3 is TGTGCCAGTAGGTTACAGGGGGCGAGTCAGCCCCAGCATTTT. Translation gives CASRLQGASQPQHF.

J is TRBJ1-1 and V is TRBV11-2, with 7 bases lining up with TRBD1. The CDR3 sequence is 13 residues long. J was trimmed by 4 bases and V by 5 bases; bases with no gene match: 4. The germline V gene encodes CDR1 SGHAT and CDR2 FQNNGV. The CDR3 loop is CASSRDRATEAFF. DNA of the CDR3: TGTGCCAGCAGCAGAGACAGGGCCACTGAAGCTTTCTTT.

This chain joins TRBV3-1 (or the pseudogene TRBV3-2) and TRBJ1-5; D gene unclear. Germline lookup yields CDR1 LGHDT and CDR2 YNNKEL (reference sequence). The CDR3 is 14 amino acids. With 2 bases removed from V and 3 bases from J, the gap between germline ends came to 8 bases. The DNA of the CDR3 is TGTGCCAGCAGCCAATACAGAAACAATCAGCCCCAGCATTTT. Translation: CASSQYRNNQPQHF.

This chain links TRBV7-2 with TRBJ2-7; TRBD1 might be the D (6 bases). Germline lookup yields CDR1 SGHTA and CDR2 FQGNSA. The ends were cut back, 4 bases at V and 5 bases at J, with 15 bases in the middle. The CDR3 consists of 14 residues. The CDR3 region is CASSYVQGDHEQYF. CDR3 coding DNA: TGTGCCAGCAGCTATGTACAGGGCGACCACGAGCAGTACTTC.

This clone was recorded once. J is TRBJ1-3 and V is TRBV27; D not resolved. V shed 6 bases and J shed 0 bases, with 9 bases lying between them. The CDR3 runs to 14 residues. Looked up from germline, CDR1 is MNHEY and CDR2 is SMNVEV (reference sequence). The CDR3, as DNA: TGTGCCAGCAGGCCGCAGGTCTCTGGAAACACCATATATTTT. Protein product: CASRPQVSGNTIYF.

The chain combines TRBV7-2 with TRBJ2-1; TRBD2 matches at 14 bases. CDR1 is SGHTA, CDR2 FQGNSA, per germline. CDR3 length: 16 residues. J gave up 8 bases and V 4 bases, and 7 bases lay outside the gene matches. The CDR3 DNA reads TGTGCCAGCAGCTGGGCCGGGACTAGCGGGAGCGATGAGCAGTTCTTC. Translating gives CASSWAGTSGSDEQFF.

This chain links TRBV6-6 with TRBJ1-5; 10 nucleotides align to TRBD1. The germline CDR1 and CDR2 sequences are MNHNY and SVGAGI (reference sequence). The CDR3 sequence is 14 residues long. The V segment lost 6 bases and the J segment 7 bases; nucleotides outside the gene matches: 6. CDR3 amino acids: CASSRQGAEQPQHF. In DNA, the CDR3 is TGTGCCAGCAGCCGACAGGGGGCTGAACAGCCCCAGCATTTT.